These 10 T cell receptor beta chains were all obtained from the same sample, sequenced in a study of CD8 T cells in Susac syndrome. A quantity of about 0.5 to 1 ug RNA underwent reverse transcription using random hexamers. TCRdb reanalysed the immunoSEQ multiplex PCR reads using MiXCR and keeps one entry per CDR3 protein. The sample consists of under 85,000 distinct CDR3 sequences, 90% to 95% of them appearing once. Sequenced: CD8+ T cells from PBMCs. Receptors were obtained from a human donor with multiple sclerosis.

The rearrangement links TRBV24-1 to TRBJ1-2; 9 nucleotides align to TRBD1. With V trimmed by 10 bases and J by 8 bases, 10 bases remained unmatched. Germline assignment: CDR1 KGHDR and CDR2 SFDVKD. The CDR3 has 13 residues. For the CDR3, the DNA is TGTGCCACGGCCGGGACAGGGCAATTGGGCTACACCTTC. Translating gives CATAGTGQLGYTF.

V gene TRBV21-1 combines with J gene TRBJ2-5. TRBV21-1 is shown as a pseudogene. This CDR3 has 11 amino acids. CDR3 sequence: CASKNEETQYF. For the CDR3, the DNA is TGTGCCAGCAAAAACGAAGAGACCCAGTACTTC.

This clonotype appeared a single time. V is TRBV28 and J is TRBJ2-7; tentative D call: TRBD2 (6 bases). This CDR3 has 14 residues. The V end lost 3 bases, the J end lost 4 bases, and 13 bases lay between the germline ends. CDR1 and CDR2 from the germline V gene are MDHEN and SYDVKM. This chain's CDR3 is CASSLYGSGYEQYF. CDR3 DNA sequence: TGTGCCAGCAGTTTGTACGGGAGTGGTTACGAGCAGTACTTC.

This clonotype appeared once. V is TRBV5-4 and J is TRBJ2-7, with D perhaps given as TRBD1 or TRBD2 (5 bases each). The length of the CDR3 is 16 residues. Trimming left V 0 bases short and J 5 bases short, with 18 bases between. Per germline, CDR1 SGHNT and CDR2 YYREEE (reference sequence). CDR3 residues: CASSLARDASPHEQYF. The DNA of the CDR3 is TGTGCCAGCAGCTTGGCCCGGGACGCATCCCCCCACGAGCAGTACTTC.

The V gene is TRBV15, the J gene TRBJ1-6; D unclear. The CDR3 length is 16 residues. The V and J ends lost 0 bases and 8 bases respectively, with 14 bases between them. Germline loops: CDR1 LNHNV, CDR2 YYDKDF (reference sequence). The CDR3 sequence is CATSRDLLLDDSPLHF. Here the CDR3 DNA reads TGTGCCACCAGCAGAGATCTCTTGCTTGACGATTCACCCCTCCACTTT.

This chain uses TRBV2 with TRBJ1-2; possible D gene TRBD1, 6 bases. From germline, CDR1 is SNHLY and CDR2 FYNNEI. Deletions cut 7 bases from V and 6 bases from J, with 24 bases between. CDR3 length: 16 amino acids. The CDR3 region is CASTLGYREIVDGYTF. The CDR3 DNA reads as TGTGCCAGCACTCTGGGGTACAGGGAGATAGTGGATGGCTACACCTTC.

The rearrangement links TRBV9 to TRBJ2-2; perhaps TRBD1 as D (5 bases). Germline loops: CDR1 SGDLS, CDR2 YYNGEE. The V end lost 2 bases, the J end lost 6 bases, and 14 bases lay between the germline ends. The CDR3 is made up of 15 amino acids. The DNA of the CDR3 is TGTGCCAGCAGCGTGTCCCAGGGATTCTCCGGGGAGCTGTTTTTT. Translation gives CASSVSQGFSGELFF.

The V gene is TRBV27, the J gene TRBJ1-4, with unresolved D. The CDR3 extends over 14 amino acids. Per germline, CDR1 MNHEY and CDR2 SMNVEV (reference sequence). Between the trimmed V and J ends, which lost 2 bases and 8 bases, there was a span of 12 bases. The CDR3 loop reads CASSLNGIPEKLFF. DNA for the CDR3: TGTGCCAGCAGTTTAAATGGGATTCCGGAAAAACTGTTTTTT.

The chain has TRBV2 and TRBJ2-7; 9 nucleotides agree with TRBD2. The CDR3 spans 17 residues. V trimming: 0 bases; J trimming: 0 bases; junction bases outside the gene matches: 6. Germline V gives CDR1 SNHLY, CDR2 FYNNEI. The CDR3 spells CASSEAWTSEGSYEQYF. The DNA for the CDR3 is TGTGCCAGCAGTGAAGCGTGGACTAGCGAGGGCTCCTACGAGCAGTACTTC.

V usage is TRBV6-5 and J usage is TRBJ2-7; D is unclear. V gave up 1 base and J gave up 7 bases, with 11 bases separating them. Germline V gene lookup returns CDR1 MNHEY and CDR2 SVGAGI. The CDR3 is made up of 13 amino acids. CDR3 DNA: TGTGCCAGCAGTTACTTTCCAAGTATGGAGCAGTACTTC. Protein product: CASSYFPSMEQYF.